A selection of T cell receptor beta chains follows, all from one sample in a study of T cells in Graves' hyperthyroidism and ophthalmopathy. TCRdb passed the multiplex PCR reads through MiXCR, listing each CDR3 protein once. The data contain under 350,000 distinct CDR3 sequences, roughly a fifth of them singletons. Source material: blood. Receptors were obtained from a woman between 50 and 59 years old with Graves' hyperthyroidism. Both conserved end residues are part of each CDR3. D genes are given only for firm matches. Size is stated for part of the rows, as once, few or many counts, or as a class when the clone is expanded.

v_call	d_call	j_call	clone_size	cdr3_nt	cdr3_aa
TRBV2	TRBD1	TRBJ2-3	many	TGTGCCAGCAGACTACCGGACAGGAAGGATACGCAGTATTTT	CASRLPDRKDTQYF
TRBV20-1	-	TRBJ2-3	many	TGCAGTGCTCCGGGGGGCGGACTATTCACAGATACGCAGTATTTT	CSAPGGGLFTDTQYF
TRBV5-1	-	TRBJ2-3	many	TGCGCCAGCAGCTTGGGCCTAGCCACCCCCACAGATACGCAGTATTTT	CASSLGLATPTDTQYF
TRBV6-5	-	TRBJ1-1	-	TGTGCCAGCAGTTATAATATTGCGGGGAACACTGAAGCTTTCTTT	CASSYNIAGNTEAFF
TRBV6-6	TRBD2	TRBJ2-1	many	TGTGCCAGCAGTTACGGGGGGGATGAGCAGTTCTTC	CASSYGGDEQFF
TRBV11-2	TRBD1	TRBJ1-1	many	TGTGCCAGCAGCTGGGGACAGGGTTCCGGTATGAACACTGAAGCTTTCTTT	CASSWGQGSGMNTEAFF
TRBV7-9	TRBD1	TRBJ2-7	many	TGTGCCAGCAGCTTGGGACAGGAGCAGTACTTC	CASSLGQEQYF
TRBV20-1	TRBD2	TRBJ2-1	many	TGCAGTGCTAGGTCTAGCGGGAGAGTCAATGAGCAGTTCTTC	CSARSSGRVNEQFF
TRBV6-1	-	TRBJ1-5	many	TGTGCCAGCAGGAGACAGATTAATAGCAATCAGCCCCAGCATTTT	CASRRQINSNQPQHF
TRBV20-1	TRBD1	TRBJ1-1	-	TGCAGTGTTCGACAGGGGGACACTGAAGCTTTCTTT	CSVRQGDTEAFF
TRBV5-1	-	TRBJ2-2	many	TGCGCCAGCAGCCCATGGGAGGATAACACCGGGGAGCTGTTTTTT	CASSPWEDNTGELFF
TRBV19	-	TRBJ2-7	-	TGTGCCAGTAGTGCAACCAGGGAATACGAGCAGTACTTC	CASSATREYEQYF
TRBV9	TRBD2	TRBJ2-3	many	TGTGCCAGCAGCGCCGTGGGACTAGCGGGGCCAGATACGCAGTATTTT	CASSAVGLAGPDTQYF
TRBV5-1	-	TRBJ2-2	few	TGCGCCAGCAGCTTTGGATTGACAGTCCCTCGGGGAGCTTCCTTT	CASSFGLTVPRGASF
TRBV29-1	-	TRBJ1-2	few	TGCAGCGGAGGACTGAATAACTATGGCTACACCTTC	CSGGLNNYGYTF
TRBV11-2	-	TRBJ1-2	-	TGTGCCAGCAGCCTCTCCTCCACAGGGCTCTATGGCTACACCTTC	CASSLSSTGLYGYTF
TRBV2	-	TRBJ1-1	many	TGTGCCAGCAGTGAAGGAGGGCCGAACACTGAAGCTTTCTTT	CASSEGGPNTEAFF
TRBV19	-	TRBJ1-5	many	TGTGCCAGTAGTTCCAAGGTCAACCTTAGCAATCAGCCCCAGCATTTT	CASSSKVNLSNQPQHF
TRBV30	-	TRBJ1-2	many	TGTGCCTGGAGTGAAGGGACACCCTATGGCTACACCTTC	CAWSEGTPYGYTF
TRBV6-1	-	TRBJ1-1	-	TGTGCCAGCATAGGTAGGGGATTGGGTGAAGCTTTCTTT	CASIGRGLGEAFF
TRBV29-1	-	TRBJ2-1	few	TGCAGCGTTCTGCCGCCCGGGGCAGTCTACAATGAGCAGTTCTTC	CSVLPPGAVYNEQFF
TRBV11-2	-	TRBJ1-1	-	TGTGCCAGCAGCTTAACTTCGGGGGCGATTTACACTGAAGCTTTCTTT	CASSLTSGAIYTEAFF
TRBV28	-	TRBJ1-1	-	TGTGCCAGCCATCAAGCTTTCTTT	CASHQAFF
TRBV2	-	TRBJ1-5	many	TGTGCCAGCAGTAGTGGCAGGGCCGGTCAGCCCCAGCATTTT	CASSSGRAGQPQHF
TRBV7-9	-	TRBJ2-7	-	TGTGCCAGCAGCTTAGGAGGCGTAGTCGGGGACGAGCAGTACTTC	CASSLGGVVGDEQYF
TRBV2	TRBD1	TRBJ2-1	-	TGTGCCAGCACACAGGGGGCCGTTTCCTACAATGAGCAGTTCTTC	CASTQGAVSYNEQFF
TRBV4-1	-	TRBJ2-2	few	TGCGCCAGCAGACGGGGGGCTGTGGGGGAGCTGTTTTTT	CASRRGAVGELFF
TRBV2	TRBD1	TRBJ2-7	-	TGTGCCAGCAGCTCACTCGACAGGGGACGGGGCGAGCAGTACTTC	CASSSLDRGRGEQYF
TRBV27	-	TRBJ2-1	many	TGTGCCAGCAGCGCCCTTCGGGGAAGGGTGAACAGTCATGAGCAGTTCTTC	CASSALRGRVNSHEQFF
TRBV20-1	-	TRBJ2-7	many	TGCAGTGCTAGGACCCCCAATTACTACGAGCAGTACTTC	CSARTPNYYEQYF
TRBV27	TRBD2	TRBJ2-1	many	TGTGCCAGCAGATACGGGGGGGGCGAAAGTCACTACAATGAGCAGTTCTTC	CASRYGGGESHYNEQFF
TRBV11-2	-	TRBJ2-7	many	TGTGCCAGCAGCTCAGGAGGGAGAGGGTCCTACGAGCAGTACTTC	CASSSGGRGSYEQYF
TRBV6-1	TRBD2	TRBJ2-1	many	TGTGCCAGCAGTTATTCCGGACTAGCGGGCATCTACAATGAGCAGTTCTTC	CASSYSGLAGIYNEQFF
TRBV6-4	-	TRBJ2-5	many	TGTGCCAGCAGTGTGACAGGTGGCGGGGAGACCCAGTACTTC	CASSVTGGGETQYF
TRBV20-1	-	TRBJ1-1	many	TGCAGTGCTAGCGCCGGGGACACTGAAGCTTTCTTT	CSASAGDTEAFF
TRBV20-1	-	TRBJ2-5	many	TGCAGTGCTAGATTGCGGGATCAAGAGACCCAGTACTTC	CSARLRDQETQYF
TRBV4-2	TRBD1	TRBJ1-2	many	TGTGCCAGCAGCCAAGATCGGGGGACAGTGCATGGCTACACCTTC	CASSQDRGTVHGYTF